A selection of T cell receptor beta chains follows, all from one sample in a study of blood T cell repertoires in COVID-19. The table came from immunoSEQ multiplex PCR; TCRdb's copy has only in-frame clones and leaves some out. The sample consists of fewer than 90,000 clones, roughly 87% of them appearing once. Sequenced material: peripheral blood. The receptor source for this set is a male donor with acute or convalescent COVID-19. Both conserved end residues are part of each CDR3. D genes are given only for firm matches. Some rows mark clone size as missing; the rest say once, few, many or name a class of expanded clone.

CASSQAGMSETQYF | TGTGCCAGCAGCCAAGCGGGGATGTCAGAGACCCAGTACTTC | TRBJ2-5 | . | . | TRBV3-1/TRBV3-2
CATSERQGTEQYF | TGTGCCACCAGTGAACGACAGGGTACCGAGCAGTACTTC | TRBJ2-7 | . | TRBD1 | TRBV24-1
CAISETLAGGLDTQYF | TGTGCCATCAGTGAGACCCTAGCGGGGGGGTTGGATACGCAGTATTTT | TRBJ2-3 | . | TRBD2 | TRBV10-3
CASTPGGTANSPLHF | TGTGCCAGCACTCCGGGCGGGACAGCCAATTCACCCCTCCACTTT | TRBJ1-6 | few | TRBD1 | TRBV2
CASSPGTPNEKLFF | TGTGCCAGCAGTCCCGGGACACCGAATGAAAAACTGTTTTTT | TRBJ1-4 | . | . | TRBV4-2
CASSFGSLQETQYF | TGTGCCAGCAGCTTCGGGAGCCTCCAAGAGACCCAGTACTTC | TRBJ2-5 | . | . | TRBV7-9
CASSDPGQPQETQYF | TGTGCCAGCAGCGACCCGGGACAGCCACAAGAGACCCAGTACTTC | TRBJ2-5 | . | TRBD1 | TRBV6-5
CASSLATAGNTEAFF | TGTGCCAGCAGCTTAGCAACAGCGGGGAACACTGAAGCTTTCTTT | TRBJ1-1 | . | . | TRBV11-1
CAWSRGETYNEQFF | TGTGCCTGGAGTCGGGGGGAGACCTACAATGAGCAGTTCTTC | TRBJ2-1 | . | TRBD2 | TRBV30
CASSETEGRIEQYF | TGTGCCAGCAGTGAAACCGAGGGGAGGATCGAGCAGTACTTC | TRBJ2-7 | . | . | TRBV6-1
CASSFFVGNTIYF | TGTGCCAGCAGTTTCTTTGTCGGAAACACCATATATTTT | TRBJ1-3 | once | . | TRBV28
CASSAGISADTEAFF | TGCGCCAGCAGCGCCGGGATCTCGGCAGACACTGAAGCTTTCTTT | TRBJ1-1 | . | . | TRBV5-1
CASSLGTGGAGANVLTF | TGCGCCAGCAGCTTGGGGACAGGGGGCGCTGGGGCCAACGTCCTGACTTTC | TRBJ2-6 | . | TRBD1 | TRBV5-1
CASSPQVRYEQYF | TGTGCCAGCAGCCCCCAGGTGCGATACGAGCAGTACTTC | TRBJ2-7 | . | . | TRBV5-6
CAWSVGQGDNSPLHF | TGTGCCTGGAGTGTAGGACAGGGGGATAATTCACCCCTCCACTTT | TRBJ1-6 | few | TRBD1 | TRBV30
CASRVPGGNTIYF | TGTGCCAGCCGGGTCCCGGGTGGAAACACCATATATTTT | TRBJ1-3 | . | . | TRBV6-5
CASSPLVAKPDEQYF | TGTGCCAGCTCACCACTTGTCGCTAAGCCCGACGAGCAGTACTTC | TRBJ2-7 | . | . | TRBV18
CASSAGSDIEAFF | TGTGCCAGCAGTGCCGGCTCGGACATTGAAGCTTTCTTT | TRBJ1-1 | . | . | TRBV6-6
CASSDLDRSDFNEQYF | TGTGCCAGCAGCGACTTAGACAGGTCCGACTTTAACGAGCAGTACTTC | TRBJ2-7 | . | . | TRBV4-2
CASSQGTGGLYGYTF | TGTGCCAGCAGCCAAGGGACAGGGGGTTTGTATGGCTACACCTTC | TRBJ1-2 | . | TRBD1 | TRBV3-1/TRBV3-2
CASSPWQGNNQPQHF | TGTGCCAGCAGCCCGTGGCAGGGGAACAATCAGCCCCAGCATTTT | TRBJ1-5 | . | . | TRBV5-6
CASSQAAGGHTEAFF | TGTGCCAGCAGCCAAGCCGCAGGAGGACACACTGAAGCTTTCTTT | TRBJ1-1 | . | . | TRBV3-1/TRBV3-2
CASRRSTGHETQYF | TGTGCCAGCCGACGATCCACAGGGCATGAGACCCAGTACTTC | TRBJ2-5 | once | . | TRBV6-5
CATSDTDSGNGQPQHF | TGTGCCACCAGTGACACGGACTCTGGAAACGGACAGCCCCAGCATTTT | TRBJ1-5 | . | . | TRBV24-1
CSTPRSSGGTDTQYF | TGCAGCACGCCGAGGTCTAGCGGGGGGACAGATACGCAGTATTTT | TRBJ2-3 | . | TRBD2 | TRBV29-1
CASRLGRETQYF | TGTGCCAGCAGACTGGGGCGGGAGACCCAGTACTTC | TRBJ2-5 | . | . | TRBV2
CASSPTSANTGELFF | TGCGCCAGCAGCCCGACTAGCGCCAACACCGGGGAGCTGTTTTTT | TRBJ2-2 | . | TRBD2 | TRBV5-1
CASRGDSWGETQYF | TGTGCCAGTAGGGGGGACAGCTGGGGGGAGACCCAGTACTTC | TRBJ2-5 | . | TRBD1 | TRBV19
CASSHPRVYGYTF | TGTGCCAGCAGCCACCCCAGGGTCTATGGCTACACCTTC | TRBJ1-2 | . | . | TRBV3-1/TRBV3-2
CASTPDRVEGYTF | TGTGCCAGTACGCCGGACAGGGTCGAAGGCTACACCTTC | TRBJ1-2 | . | TRBD1 | TRBV19
CASRVQGRDEQFF | TGTGCCAGCAGAGTCCAGGGCAGGGATGAGCAGTTCTTC | TRBJ2-1 | . | . | TRBV27
CASRQEIGQGVTNYGYTF | TGTGCCAGCAGACAGGAAATAGGACAGGGAGTAACTAACTATGGCTACACCTTC | TRBJ1-2 | . | TRBD1 | TRBV7-9
CASSLGGQGNHGYTF | TGTGCCAGCAGTCTTGGAGGACAGGGGAACCATGGCTACACCTTC | TRBJ1-2 | once | TRBD1 | TRBV2
CASSVDGRGYNEQFF | TGTGCCAGCAGCGTAGACGGGCGAGGGTACAATGAGCAGTTCTTC | TRBJ2-1 | . | . | TRBV9
CASSWDRDGYTF | TGCGCCAGCAGCTGGGACAGGGATGGCTACACCTTC | TRBJ1-2 | . | TRBD1 | TRBV5-1
CASSPLGQGGAEQYF | TGTGCCAGCTCACCACTGGGACAGGGTGGGGCCGAGCAGTACTTC | TRBJ2-7 | . | TRBD1 | TRBV18
CASTGGQYEQYF | TGTGCCAGCACCGGAGGGCAGTACGAGCAGTACTTC | TRBJ2-7 | . | . | TRBV2
CASSQADRNEQFF | TGTGCCAGCAGCCAAGCGGACAGGAATGAGCAGTTCTTC | TRBJ2-1 | . | TRBD1 | TRBV3-1/TRBV3-2
CASRRTGVGQPQHF | TGTGCCAGCAGAAGGACAGGGGTCGGTCAGCCCCAGCATTTT | TRBJ1-5 | few | TRBD1 | TRBV6-1
CASSYDRGGLNTEAFF | TGTGCCAGCAGCTACGACAGGGGGGGATTGAACACTGAAGCTTTCTTT | TRBJ1-1 | . | TRBD1 | TRBV5-8
CASSLRGDTIYF | TGTGCCAGCAGTTTACGGGGGGACACCATATATTTT | TRBJ1-3 | . | . | TRBV12-3/TRBV12-4
CASSRGGLKQETQYF | TGTGCCAGTTCTCGGGGGGGGCTTAAACAAGAGACCCAGTACTTC | TRBJ2-5 | few | TRBD2 | TRBV6-5
CASRPWTDPFGYTF | TGCGCCAGCAGGCCATGGACAGATCCTTTTGGCTACACCTTC | TRBJ1-2 | . | . | TRBV5-1
CASSLEVRAGRRDEKLFF | TGCGCCAGCAGCTTGGAGGTCAGAGCGGGTCGGCGGGATGAAAAACTGTTTTTT | TRBJ1-4 | . | . | TRBV5-1
CASSKQGNTEAFF | TGTGCCAGCTCAAAACAGGGGAACACTGAAGCTTTCTTT | TRBJ1-1 | . | . | TRBV18
CASSMTELAGQETQYF | TGTGCCAGTAGTATGACGGAACTAGCGGGGCAAGAGACCCAGTACTTC | TRBJ2-5 | . | TRBD2 | TRBV19
CASPNDRANTEAFF | TGTGCCAGCCCAAATGACAGGGCTAACACTGAAGCTTTCTTT | TRBJ1-1 | . | TRBD1 | TRBV6-5
CASSQGAGTGTDEQFF | TGCGCCAGCAGCCAGGGCGCCGGGACAGGGACCGATGAGCAGTTCTTC | TRBJ2-1 | . | TRBD1 | TRBV4-1
CASSPLPSNQPQHF | TGTGCCAGCAGTCCCCTACCTAGCAATCAGCCCCAGCATTTT | TRBJ1-5 | . | . | TRBV27
CASSFRGGLGEQYF | TGTGCCAGCAGTTTTCGCGGAGGGCTAGGGGAGCAGTACTTC | TRBJ2-7 | . | . | TRBV6-5
CASNRGDGNTIYF | TGTGCCAGTAATCGGGGGGATGGAAACACCATATATTTT | TRBJ1-3 | . | . | TRBV6-1
CASSLRRGNTGELFF | TGTGCCAGCAGCCTCCGGCGGGGGAACACCGGGGAGCTGTTTTTT | TRBJ2-2 | . | . | TRBV6-5
CASSLASGGLTDTQYF | TGCGCCAGCAGCTTGGCTAGCGGGGGCCTCACAGATACGCAGTATTTT | TRBJ2-3 | few | TRBD2 | TRBV5-1
CASRRQGDTGELFF | TGTGCCAGCAGGCGACAGGGCGACACCGGGGAGCTGTTTTTT | TRBJ2-2 | . | TRBD1 | TRBV9
CASSEVAKETQYF | TGTGCCAGCAGTGAGGTAGCGAAAGAGACCCAGTACTTC | TRBJ2-5 | . | . | TRBV2